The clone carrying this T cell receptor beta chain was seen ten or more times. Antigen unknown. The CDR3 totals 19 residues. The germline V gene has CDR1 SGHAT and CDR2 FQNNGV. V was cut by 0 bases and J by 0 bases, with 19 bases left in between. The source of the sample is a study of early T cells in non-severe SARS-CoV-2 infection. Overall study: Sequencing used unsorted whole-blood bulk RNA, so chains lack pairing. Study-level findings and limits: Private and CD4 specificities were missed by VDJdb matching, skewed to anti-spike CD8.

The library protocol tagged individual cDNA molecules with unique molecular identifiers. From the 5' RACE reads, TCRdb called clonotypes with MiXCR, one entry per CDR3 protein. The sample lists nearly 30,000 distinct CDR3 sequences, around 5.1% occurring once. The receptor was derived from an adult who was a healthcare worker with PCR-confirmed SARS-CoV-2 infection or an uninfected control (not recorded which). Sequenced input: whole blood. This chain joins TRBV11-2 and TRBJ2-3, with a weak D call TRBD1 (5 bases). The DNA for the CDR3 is TGTGCCAGCAGCTTAGACCAGGGTTCCACCCACTCTAGCACAGATACGCAGTATTTT. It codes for CASSLDQGSTHSSTDTQYF. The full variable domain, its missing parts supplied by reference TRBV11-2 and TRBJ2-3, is EAGVAQSPRYKIIEKRQSVAFWCNPISGHATLYWYQQILGQGPKLLIQFQNNGVVDDSQLPKDRFSAERLKGVDSTLKIQPAKLEDSAVYLCASSLDQGSTHSSTDTQYFGPGTRLTVL.